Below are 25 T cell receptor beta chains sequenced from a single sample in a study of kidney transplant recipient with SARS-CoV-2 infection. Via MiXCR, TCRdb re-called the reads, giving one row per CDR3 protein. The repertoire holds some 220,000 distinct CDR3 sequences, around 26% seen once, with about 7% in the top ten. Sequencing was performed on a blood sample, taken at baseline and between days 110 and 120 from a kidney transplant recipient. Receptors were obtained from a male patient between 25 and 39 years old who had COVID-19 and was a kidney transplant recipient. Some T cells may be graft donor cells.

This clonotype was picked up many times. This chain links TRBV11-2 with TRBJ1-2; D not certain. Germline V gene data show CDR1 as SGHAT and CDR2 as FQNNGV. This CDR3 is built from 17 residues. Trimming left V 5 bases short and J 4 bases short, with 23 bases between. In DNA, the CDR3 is TGTGCCAGCAGCCCGAGGGCAACAAGCAGAAAGACCTATGGCTACACCTTC. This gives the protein CASSPRATSRKTYGYTF.

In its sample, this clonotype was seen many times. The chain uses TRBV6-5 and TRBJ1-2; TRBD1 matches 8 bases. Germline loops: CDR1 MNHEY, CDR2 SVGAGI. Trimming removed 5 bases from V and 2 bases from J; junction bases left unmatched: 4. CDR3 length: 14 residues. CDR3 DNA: TGTGCCAGCAGTACGAGGACAGGGAACTATGGCTACACCTTC. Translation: CASSTRTGNYGYTF.

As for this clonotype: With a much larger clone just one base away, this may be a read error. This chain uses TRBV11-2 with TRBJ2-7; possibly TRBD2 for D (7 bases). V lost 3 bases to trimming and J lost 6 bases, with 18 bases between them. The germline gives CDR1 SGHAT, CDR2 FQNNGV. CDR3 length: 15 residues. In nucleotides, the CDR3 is TGTGCCAGCAGCTTGGGCGGGGGCCTAATAAGCGAGCAGTACTTC. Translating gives CASSLGGGLISEQYF. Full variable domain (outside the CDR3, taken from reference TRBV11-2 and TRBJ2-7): EAGVAQSPRYKIIEKRQSVAFWCNPISGHATLYWYQQILGQGPKLLIQFQNNGVVDDSQLPKDRFSAERLKGVDSTLKIQPAKLEDSAVYLCASSLGGGLISEQYFGPGTRLTVT.

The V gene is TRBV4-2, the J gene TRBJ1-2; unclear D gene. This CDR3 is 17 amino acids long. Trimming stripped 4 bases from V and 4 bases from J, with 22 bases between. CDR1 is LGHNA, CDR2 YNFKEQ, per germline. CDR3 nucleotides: TGTGCCAGCAGCCGACCAACCAAAGGTCGAAAGACCTATGGCTACACCTTC. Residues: CASSRPTKGRKTYGYTF.

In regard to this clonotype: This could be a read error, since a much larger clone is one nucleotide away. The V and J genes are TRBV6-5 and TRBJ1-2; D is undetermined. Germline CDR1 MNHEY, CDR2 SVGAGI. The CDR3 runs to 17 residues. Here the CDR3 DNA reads TGTGCCAGCAGTGTAAAAAGCTCTATGCGAAAGACCTATGGCTGCACCTTC. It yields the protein CASSVKSSMRKTYGCTF.

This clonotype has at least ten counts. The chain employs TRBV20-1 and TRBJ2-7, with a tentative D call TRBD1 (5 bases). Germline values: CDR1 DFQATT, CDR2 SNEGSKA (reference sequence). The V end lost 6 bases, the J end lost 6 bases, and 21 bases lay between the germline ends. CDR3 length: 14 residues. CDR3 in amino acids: CSAPAVTQRGEQYF. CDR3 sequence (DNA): TGCAGTGCCCCTGCAGTTACCCAAAGGGGCGAGCAGTACTTC.

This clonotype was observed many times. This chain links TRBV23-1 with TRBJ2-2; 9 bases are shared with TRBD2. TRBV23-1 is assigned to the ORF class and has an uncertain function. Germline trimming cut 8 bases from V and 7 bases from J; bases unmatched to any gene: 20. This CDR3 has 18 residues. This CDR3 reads CASVPRGCCGRGIGELFF. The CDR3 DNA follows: TGCGCCAGCGTCCCCAGGGGTTGTTGCGGGAGGGGTATCGGGGAGCTGTTTTTT.

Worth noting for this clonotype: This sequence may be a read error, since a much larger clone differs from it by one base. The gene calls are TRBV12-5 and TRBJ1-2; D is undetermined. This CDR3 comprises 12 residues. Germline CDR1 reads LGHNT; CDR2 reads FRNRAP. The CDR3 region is CASGTDNYGCTF. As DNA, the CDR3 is TGTGCTAGTGGGACTGACAACTATGGCTGCACCTTC. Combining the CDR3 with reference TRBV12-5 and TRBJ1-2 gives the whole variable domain DARVTQTPRHKVTEMGQEVTMRCQPILGHNTVFWYRQTMMQGLELLAYFRNRAPLDDSGMPKDRFSAEMPDATLATLKIQPSEPRDSAVYFCASGTDNYGCTFGSGTRLTVV.

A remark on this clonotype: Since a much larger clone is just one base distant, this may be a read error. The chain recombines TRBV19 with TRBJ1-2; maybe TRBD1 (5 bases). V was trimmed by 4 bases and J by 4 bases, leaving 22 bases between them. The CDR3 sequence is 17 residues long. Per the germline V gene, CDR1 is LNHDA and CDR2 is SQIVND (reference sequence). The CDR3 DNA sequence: TGTGCCAGTAGTAGGACAAAGACAAATCGAAAGACCTATGGCTACACCTTC. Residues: CASSRTKTNRKTYGYTF.

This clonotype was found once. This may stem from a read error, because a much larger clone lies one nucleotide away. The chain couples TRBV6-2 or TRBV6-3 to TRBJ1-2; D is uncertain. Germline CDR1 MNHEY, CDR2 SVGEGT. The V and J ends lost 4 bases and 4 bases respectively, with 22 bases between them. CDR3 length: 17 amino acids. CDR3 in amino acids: CASSSGRCIRKTYGYTF. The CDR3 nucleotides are TGTGCCAGCAGTTCGGGCCGCTGCATCAGAAAGACCTATGGCTACACCTTC.

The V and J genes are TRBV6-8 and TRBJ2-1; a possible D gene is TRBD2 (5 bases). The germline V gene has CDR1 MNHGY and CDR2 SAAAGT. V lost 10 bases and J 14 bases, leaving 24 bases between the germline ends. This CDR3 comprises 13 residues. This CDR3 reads CATKERSHSGEFF. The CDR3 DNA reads TGTGCCACCAAGGAGCGGTCACACTCCGGGGAGTTCTTC.

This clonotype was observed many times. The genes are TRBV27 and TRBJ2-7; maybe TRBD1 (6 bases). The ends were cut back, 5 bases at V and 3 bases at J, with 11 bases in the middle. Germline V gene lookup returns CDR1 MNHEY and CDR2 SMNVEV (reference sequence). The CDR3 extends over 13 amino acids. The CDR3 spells CASSHLGGYEQYF. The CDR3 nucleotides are TGTGCCAGCAGTCATCTAGGGGGCTACGAGCAGTACTTC.

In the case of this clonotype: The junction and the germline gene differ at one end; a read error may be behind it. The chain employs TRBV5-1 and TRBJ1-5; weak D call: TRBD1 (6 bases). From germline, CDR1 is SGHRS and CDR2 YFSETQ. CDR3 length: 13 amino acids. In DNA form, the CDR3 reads TGCGCCAACAGCCGTACAGGGAATCAGCCCCAGCATTTT. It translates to CANSRTGNQPQHF.

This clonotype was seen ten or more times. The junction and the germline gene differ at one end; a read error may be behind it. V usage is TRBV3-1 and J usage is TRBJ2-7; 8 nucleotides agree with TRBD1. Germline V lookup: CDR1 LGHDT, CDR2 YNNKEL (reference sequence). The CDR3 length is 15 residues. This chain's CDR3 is CASSPRTGNSDEQYF. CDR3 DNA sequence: TGTGCCAGCAGCCCTCGGACAGGGAACTCCGACGAGCAGTACTTC.

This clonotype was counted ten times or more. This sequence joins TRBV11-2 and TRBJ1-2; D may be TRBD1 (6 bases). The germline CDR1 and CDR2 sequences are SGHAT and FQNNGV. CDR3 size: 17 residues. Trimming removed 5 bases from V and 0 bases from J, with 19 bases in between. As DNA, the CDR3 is TGTGCCAGCAGCCTAGGTGGGGGCAAACGGGCTAACTATGGCTACACCTTC. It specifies CASSLGGGKRANYGYTF. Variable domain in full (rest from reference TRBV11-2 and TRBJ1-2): EAGVAQSPRYKIIEKRQSVAFWCNPISGHATLYWYQQILGQGPKLLIQFQNNGVVDDSQLPKDRFSAERLKGVDSTLKIQPAKLEDSAVYLCASSLGGGKRANYGYTFGSGTRLTVV.

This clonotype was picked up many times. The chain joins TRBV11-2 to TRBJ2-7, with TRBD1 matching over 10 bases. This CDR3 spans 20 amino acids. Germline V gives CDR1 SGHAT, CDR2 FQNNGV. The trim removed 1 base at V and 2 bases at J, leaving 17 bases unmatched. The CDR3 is CASSLGTGTGALISTYEQYF. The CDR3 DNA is TGTGCCAGCAGCTTAGGTACCGGGACAGGGGCTTTGATTTCGACCTACGAGCAGTACTTC.

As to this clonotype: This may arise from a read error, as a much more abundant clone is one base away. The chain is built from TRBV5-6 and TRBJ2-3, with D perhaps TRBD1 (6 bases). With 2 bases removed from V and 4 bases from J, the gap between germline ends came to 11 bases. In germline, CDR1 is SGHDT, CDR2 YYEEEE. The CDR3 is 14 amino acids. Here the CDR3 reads CASSLQGWADTQYF. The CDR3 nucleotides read TGTGCCAGCAGCTTACAGGGATGGGCAGATACGCAGTATTTT.

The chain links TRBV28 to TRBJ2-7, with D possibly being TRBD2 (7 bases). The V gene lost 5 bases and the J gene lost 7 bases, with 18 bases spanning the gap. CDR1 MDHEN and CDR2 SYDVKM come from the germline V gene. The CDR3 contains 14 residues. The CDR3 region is CASSRSQGAGEQYF. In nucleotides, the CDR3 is TGTGCCAGCAGTCGATCACAGGGAGCGGGGGAGCAGTACTTC.

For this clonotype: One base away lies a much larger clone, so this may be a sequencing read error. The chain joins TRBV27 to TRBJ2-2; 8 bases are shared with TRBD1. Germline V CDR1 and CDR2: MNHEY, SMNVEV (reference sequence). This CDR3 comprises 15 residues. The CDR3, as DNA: TGTGCCAGCAGTCCGGACAGGGCGTACACCGGGGAGCTGCTTTTT. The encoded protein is CASSPDRAYTGELLF.

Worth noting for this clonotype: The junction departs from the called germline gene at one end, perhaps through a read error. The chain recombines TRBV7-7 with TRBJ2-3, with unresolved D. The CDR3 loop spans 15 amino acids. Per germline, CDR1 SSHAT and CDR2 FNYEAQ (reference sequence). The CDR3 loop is CASSLGRVGTDTRYF. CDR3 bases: TGTGCCAGCAGCTTAGGAAGGGTCGGCACAGATACGCGGTATTTT.

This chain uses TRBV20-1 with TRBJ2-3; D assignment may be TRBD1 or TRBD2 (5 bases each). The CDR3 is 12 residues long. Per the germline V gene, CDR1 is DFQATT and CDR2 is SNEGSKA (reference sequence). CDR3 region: CRVGRVKDTQYF. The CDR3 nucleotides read TGCAGGGTGGGGCGGGTGAAAGATACGCAGTATTTT.

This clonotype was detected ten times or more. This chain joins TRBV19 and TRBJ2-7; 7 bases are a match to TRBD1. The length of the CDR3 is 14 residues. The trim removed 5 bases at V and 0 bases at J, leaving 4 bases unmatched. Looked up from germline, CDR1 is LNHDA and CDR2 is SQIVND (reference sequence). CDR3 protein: CASSPTGYSYEQYF. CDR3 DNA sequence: TGTGCCAGTAGTCCGACAGGGTACTCCTACGAGCAGTACTTC.

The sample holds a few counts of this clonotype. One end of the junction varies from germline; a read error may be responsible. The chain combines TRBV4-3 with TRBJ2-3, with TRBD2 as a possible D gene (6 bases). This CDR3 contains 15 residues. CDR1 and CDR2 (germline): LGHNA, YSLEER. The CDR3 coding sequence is TGCGCCGGCAGCCAAGGCTGGGGGGGCACAGATACGCAGTATTTT. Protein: CAGSQGWGGTDTQYF.

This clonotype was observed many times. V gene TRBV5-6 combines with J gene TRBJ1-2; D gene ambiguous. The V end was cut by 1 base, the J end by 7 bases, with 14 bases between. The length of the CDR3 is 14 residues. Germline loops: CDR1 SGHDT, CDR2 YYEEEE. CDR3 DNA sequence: TGTGCCAGCAGCTTGTCTCGCCTTTCCTTTGGCTACACCTTC. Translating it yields CASSLSRLSFGYTF. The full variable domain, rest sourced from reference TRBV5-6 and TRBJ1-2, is DAGVTQSPTHLIKTRGQQVTLRCSPKSGHDTVSWYQQALGQGPQFIFQYYEEEERQRGNFPDRFSGHQFPNYSSELNVNALLLGDSALYLCASSLSRLSFGYTFGSGTRLTVV.

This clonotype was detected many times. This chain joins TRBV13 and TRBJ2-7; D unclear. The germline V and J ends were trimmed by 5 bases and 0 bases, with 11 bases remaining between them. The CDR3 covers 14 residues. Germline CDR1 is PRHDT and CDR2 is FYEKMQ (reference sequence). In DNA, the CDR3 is TGTGCCAGCAGCCATCGACGGCTCTCCTACGAGCAGTACTTC. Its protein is CASSHRRLSYEQYF. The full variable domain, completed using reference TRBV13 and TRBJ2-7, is AAGVIQSPRHLIKEKRETATLKCYPIPRHDTVYWYQQGPGQDPQFLISFYEKMQSDKGSIPDRFSAQQFSDYHSELNMSSLELGDSALYFCASSHRRLSYEQYFGPGTRLTVT.